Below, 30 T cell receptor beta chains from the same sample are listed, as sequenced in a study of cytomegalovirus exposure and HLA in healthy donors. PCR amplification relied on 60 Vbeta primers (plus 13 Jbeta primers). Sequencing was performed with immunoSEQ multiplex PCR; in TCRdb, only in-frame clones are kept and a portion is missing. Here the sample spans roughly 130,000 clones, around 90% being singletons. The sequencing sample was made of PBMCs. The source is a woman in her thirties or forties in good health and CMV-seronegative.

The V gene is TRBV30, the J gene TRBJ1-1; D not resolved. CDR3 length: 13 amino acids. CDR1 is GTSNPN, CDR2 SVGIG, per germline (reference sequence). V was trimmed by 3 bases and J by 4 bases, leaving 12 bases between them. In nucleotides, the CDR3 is TGTGCCTGGAGGAAAGTTGGACTCACTGAAGCTTTCTTT. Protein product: CAWRKVGLTEAFF.

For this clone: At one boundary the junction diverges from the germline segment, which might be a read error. CDR3 sequence reads: CSSSLMGNTEAFF. In DNA, the CDR3 is TGTTCCAGCAGCTTAATGGGCAACACTGAAGCTTTCTTT. This chain links TRBV7-9 with TRBJ1-1; D is ambiguous. The CDR3 has 13 residues. From germline, CDR1 is SEHNR and CDR2 FQNEAQ (reference sequence).

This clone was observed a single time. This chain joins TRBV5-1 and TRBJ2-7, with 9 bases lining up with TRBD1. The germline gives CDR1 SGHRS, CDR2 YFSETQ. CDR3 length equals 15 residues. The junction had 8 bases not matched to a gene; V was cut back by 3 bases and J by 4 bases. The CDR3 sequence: CASSYSGTGRYEQYF. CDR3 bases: TGCGCCAGCAGCTACTCCGGGACAGGGAGGTACGAGCAGTACTTC.

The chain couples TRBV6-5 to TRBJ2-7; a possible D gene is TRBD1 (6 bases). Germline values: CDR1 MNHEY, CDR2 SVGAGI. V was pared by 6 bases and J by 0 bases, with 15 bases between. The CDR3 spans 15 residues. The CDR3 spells CASSPNRESSYEQYF. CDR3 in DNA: TGTGCCAGCAGCCCTAACAGGGAGAGCTCCTACGAGCAGTACTTC.

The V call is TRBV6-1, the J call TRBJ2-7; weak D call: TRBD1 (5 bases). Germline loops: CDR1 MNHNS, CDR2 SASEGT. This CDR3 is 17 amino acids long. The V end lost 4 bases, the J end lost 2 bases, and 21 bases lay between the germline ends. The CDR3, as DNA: TGTGCCAGCAGTGGGGTCCGCGTCGACAGATTCACCTACGAGCAGTACTTC. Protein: CASSGVRVDRFTYEQYF.

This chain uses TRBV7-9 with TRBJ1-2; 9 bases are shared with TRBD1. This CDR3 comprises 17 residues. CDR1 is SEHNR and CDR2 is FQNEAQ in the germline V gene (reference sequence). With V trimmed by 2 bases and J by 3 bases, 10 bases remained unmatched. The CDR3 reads CASSLLVSGQGDYGYTF. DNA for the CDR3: TGTGCCAGCAGCTTATTGGTGTCGGGACAGGGTGACTATGGCTACACCTTC.

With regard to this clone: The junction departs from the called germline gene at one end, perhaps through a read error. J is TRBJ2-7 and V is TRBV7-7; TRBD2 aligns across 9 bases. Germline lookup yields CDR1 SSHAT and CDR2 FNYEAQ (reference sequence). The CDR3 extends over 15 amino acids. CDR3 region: CASSLAPSGTYEQYF. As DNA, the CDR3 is TGTGCTAGCAGCTTAGCACCTAGCGGGACCTACGAGCAGTACTTC.

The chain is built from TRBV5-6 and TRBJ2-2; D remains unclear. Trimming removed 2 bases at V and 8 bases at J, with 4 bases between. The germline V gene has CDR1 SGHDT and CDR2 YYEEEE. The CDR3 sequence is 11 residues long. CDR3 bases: TGTGCCAGCAGCTTCAGGGGGGAGCTGTTTTTT. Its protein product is CASSFRGELFF.

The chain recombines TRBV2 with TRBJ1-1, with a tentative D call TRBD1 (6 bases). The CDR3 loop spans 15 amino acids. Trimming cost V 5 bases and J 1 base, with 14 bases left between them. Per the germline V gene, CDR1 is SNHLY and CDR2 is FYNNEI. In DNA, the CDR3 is TGTGCCAGCAGTCTGACAGGAGTACCGAACACTGAAGCTTTCTTT. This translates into CASSLTGVPNTEAFF.

CDR3 in DNA: TGTGCCAGCAGCTTAATCTTGCTAGCGGGGGCCTACGAGCAGTACTTC. This sequence encodes CASSLILLAGAYEQYF. The chain links TRBV7-8 to TRBJ2-7; 10 bases map to TRBD2. Germline V CDR1 and CDR2: SGHVS, FQNEAQ. The ends lost 2 bases at V and 2 bases at J; junction bases unmatched: 6. CDR3 length equals 16 residues.

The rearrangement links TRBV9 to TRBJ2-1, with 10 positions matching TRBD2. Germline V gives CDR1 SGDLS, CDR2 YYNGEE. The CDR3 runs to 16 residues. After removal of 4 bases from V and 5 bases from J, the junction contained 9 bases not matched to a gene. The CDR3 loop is CASSPGSGRADNEQFF. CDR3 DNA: TGTGCCAGCAGCCCAGGAAGCGGGAGGGCGGACAATGAGCAGTTCTTC.

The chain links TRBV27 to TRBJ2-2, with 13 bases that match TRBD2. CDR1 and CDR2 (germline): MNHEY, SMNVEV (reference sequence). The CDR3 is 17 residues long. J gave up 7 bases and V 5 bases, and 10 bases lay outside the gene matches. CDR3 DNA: TGTGCCAGCAGTCTAGGACTAGCGGGAGAGGGGGTCGGGGAGCTGTTTTTT. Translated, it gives CASSLGLAGEGVGELFF.

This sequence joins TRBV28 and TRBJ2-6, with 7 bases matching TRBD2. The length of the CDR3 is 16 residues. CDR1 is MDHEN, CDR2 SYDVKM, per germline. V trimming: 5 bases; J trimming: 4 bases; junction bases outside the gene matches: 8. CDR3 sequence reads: CASSGGGVWGANVLTF. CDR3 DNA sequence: TGTGCCAGCAGTGGGGGAGGGGTGTGGGGGGCCAACGTCCTGACTTTC.

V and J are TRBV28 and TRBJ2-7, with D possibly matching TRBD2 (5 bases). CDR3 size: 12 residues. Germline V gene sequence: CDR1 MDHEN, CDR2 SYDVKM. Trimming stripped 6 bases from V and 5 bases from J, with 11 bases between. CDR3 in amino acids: CASSRGYNEQYF. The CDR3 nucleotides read TGTGCCAGCAGCCGGGGATACAACGAGCAGTACTTC.

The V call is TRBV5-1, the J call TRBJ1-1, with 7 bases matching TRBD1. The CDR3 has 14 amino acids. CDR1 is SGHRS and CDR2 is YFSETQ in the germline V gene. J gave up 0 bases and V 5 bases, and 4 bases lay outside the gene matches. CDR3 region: CASRQGQMNTEAFF. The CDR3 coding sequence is TGCGCCAGCAGACAGGGACAGATGAACACTGAAGCTTTCTTT.

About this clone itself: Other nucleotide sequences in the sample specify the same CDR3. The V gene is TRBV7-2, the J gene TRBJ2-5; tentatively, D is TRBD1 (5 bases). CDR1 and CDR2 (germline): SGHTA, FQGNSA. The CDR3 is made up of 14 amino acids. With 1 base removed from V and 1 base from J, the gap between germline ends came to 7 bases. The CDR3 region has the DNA TGTGCCAGCAGCTTAGGGGGCAGCCAAGAGACCCAGTACTTC. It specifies CASSLGGSQETQYF.

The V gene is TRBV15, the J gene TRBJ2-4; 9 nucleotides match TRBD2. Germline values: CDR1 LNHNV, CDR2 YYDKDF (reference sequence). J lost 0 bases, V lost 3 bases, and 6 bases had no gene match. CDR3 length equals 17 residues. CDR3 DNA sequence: TGTGCCACCAGCAGGGGAGGACTAGCGATAGCCAAAAACATTCAGTACTTC. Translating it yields CATSRGGLAIAKNIQYF.

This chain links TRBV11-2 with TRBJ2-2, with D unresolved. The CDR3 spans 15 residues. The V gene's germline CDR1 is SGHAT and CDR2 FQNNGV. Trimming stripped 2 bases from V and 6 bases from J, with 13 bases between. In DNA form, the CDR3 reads TGTGCCAGCAGCTTAAGTAGTCTTAACGCCGGGGAGCTGTTTTTT. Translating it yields CASSLSSLNAGELFF. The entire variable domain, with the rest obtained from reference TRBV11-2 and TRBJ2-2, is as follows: EAGVAQSPRYKIIEKRQSVAFWCNPISGHATLYWYQQILGQGPKLLIQFQNNGVVDDSQLPKDRFSAERLKGVDSTLKIQPAKLEDSAVYLCASSLSSLNAGELFFGEGSRLTVL.

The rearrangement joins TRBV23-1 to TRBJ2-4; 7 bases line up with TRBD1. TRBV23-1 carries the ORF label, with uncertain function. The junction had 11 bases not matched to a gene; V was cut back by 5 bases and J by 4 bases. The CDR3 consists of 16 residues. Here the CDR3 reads CASSGQVGLPKNIQYF. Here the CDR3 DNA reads TGCGCCAGCAGTGGACAGGTTGGCTTGCCAAAAAACATTCAGTACTTC.

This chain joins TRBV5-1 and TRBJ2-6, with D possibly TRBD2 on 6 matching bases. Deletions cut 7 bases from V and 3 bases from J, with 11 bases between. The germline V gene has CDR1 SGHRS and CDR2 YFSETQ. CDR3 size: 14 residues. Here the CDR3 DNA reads TGCGCCAGCGGAGGGGTGGATGGGGCCAACGTCCTGACTTTC. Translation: CASGGVDGANVLTF.

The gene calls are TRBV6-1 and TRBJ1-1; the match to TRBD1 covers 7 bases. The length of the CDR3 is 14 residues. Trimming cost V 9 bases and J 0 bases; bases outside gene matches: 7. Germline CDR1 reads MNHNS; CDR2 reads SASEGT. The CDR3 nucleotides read TGTGCCAGTTCTCAGGGGGGTCTGAACACTGAAGCTTTCTTT. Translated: CASSQGGLNTEAFF.

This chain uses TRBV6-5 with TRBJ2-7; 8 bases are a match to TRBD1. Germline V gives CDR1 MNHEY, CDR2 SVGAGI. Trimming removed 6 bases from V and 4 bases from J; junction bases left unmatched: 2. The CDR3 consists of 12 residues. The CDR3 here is CASRRQGYEQYF. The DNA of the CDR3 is TGTGCCAGCAGACGACAGGGGTACGAGCAGTACTTC.

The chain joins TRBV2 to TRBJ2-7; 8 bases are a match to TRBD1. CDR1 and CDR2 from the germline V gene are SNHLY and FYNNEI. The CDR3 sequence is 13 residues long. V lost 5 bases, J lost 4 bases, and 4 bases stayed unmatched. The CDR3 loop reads CASSSGQGYEQYF. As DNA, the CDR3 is TGTGCCAGCAGTAGCGGACAGGGTTACGAGCAGTACTTC.

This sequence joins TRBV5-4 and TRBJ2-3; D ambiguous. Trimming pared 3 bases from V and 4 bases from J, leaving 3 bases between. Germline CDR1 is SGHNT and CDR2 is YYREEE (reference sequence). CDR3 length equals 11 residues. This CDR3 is CASSYSDTQYF. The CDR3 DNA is TGTGCCAGCAGCTACTCAGATACGCAGTATTTT. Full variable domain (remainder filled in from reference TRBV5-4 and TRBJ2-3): ETGVTQSPTHLIKTRGQQVTLRCSSQSGHNTVSWYQQALGQGPQFIFQYYREEENGRGNFPPRFSGLQFPNYSSELNVNALELDDSALYLCASSYSDTQYFGPGTRLTVL.

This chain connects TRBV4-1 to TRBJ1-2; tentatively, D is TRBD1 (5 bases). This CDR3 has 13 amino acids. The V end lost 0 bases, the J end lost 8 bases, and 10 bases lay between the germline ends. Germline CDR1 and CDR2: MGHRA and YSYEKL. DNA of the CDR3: TGCGCCAGCAGCCAAGACCGGACATACGGCTACACCTTC. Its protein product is CASSQDRTYGYTF.

The CDR3 loop reads CASRRDGSGDTQYF. The CDR3 nucleotides are TGCGCCAGCAGGCGAGACGGGAGTGGAGATACGCAGTATTTT. This chain connects TRBV5-1 to TRBJ2-3; a weak D match, TRBD2 (6 bases). This CDR3 spans 14 amino acids. Trimming took off 5 bases at V and 5 bases at J, with 15 bases between the two ends. Germline V gene sequence: CDR1 SGHRS, CDR2 YFSETQ.

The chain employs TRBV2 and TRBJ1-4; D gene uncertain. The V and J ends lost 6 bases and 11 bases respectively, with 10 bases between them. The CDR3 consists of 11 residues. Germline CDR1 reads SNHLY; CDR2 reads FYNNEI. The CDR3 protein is CASSRREKLFF. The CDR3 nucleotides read TGTGCCAGCAGCCGCCGAGAGAAACTGTTTTTT.

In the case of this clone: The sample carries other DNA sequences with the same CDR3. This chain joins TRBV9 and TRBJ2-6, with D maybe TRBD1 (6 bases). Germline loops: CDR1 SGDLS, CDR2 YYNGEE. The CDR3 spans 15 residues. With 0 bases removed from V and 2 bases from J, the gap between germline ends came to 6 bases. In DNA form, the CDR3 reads TGTGCCAGCAGCGTAGACAGGGCTGGGGCCAACGTCCTGACTTTC. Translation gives CASSVDRAGANVLTF.

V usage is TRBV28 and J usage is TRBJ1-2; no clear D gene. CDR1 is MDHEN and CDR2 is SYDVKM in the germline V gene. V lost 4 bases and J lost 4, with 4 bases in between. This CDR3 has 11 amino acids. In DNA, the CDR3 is TGTGCCAGCAGTTACAGCTATGGCTACACCTTC. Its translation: CASSYSYGYTF.

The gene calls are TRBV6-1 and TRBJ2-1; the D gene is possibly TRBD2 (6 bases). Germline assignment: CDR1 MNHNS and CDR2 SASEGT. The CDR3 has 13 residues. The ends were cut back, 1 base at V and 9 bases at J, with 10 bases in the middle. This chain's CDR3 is CASSEGWGVEQFF. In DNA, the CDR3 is TGTGCCAGCAGTGAAGGGTGGGGGGTTGAGCAGTTCTTC.